This T cell receptor (beta chain) appears in the sequencing data of a study of identical twins. TCRdb processed the 5' RACE reads anew with MiXCR; each CDR3 protein has one entry. Found here are 550,000 to 700,000 distinct CDR3 sequences, 9.6% of them singletons; the top ten hold around 3.2%. This CDR3 region has 16 residues. Germline-derived CDR1 and CDR2 are MNHNS and SASEGT. Trimming removed 5 bases at V and 3 bases at J, with 17 bases between. This clonotype came up many times. These data were likewise used in another study, on yellow fever vaccine responses in identical twins.

The material sequenced was PBMCs. This TCR derives from a woman between 18 and 29 years old in good health. The chain carries TRBV6-1 and TRBJ2-4, with D perhaps TRBD2 (6 bases). The DNA for the CDR3 is TGTGCCAGCAGTCGGGAGTTTGCCCCGGGCAAAAACATTCAGTACTTC. Protein product: CASSREFAPGKNIQYF.